This TCR beta chain is from a study of shared clonotypes between healthy human individuals. Study summary: A donor's plate count was three for CD4 naive and three for CD4 memory; CD8 naive had two and CD8 memory one.

Broader study findings: The sole specimen, blood, was sampled, and tissue repertoires likely differ.

For each subset, genomic DNA was distributed in equal portions over several immunoSEQ plates. Tens of thousands of T cell genomes (roughly 220 ng DNA) went into each sorted-subset replicate. TCRdb keeps only in-frame clones here, not all; method: immunoSEQ multiplex PCR. This table holds more than 2,000,000 clones, more than 90% found once. The CDR3 length is 14 residues. With 3 bases removed from V and 2 bases from J, the gap between germline ends came to 9 bases. Germline loops: CDR1 SGHRS, CDR2 YFSETQ. Concerning this clone: Its antigen is as yet unknown. The identical CDR3 is also encoded by other nucleotide sequences in the sample.

The rearrangement uses TRBV5-1 and TRBJ2-1, with D perhaps assigned TRBD1 or TRBD2 (5 bases each). The sequence was obtained from a man younger than 35 in good health. The sequenced sample consisted of naive CD4+ T cells sorted from blood. Stated subset: CD45RA+ positively selected. CDR3 amino acids: CASSSTGPYNEQFF. The CDR3 DNA reads as TGCGCCAGCAGCTCGACGGGACCCTACAATGAGCAGTTCTTC.